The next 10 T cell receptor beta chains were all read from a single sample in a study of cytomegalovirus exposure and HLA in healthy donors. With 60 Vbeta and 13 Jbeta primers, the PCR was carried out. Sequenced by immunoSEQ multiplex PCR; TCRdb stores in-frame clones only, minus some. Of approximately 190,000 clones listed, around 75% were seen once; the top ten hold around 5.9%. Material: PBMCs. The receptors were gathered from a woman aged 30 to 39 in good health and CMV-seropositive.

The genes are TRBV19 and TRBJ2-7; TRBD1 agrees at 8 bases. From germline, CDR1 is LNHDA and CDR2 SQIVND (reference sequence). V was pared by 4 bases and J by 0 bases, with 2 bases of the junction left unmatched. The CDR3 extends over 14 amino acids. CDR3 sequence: CASSTDRGSYEQYF. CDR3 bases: TGTGCCAGTAGTACAGACAGGGGCTCCTACGAGCAGTACTTC.

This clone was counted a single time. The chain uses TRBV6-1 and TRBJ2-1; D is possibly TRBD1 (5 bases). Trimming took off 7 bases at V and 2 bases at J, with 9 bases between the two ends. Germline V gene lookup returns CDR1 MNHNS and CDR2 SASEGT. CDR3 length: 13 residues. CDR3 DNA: TGTGCCAGCATGGTACAGGCCTACAATGAGCAGTTCTTC. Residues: CASMVQAYNEQFF.

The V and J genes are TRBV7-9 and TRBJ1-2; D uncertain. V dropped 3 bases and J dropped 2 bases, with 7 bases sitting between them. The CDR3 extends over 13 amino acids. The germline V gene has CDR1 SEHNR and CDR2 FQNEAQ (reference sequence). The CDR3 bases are TGTGCCAGCAGCTTGTCCCAAAACTATGGCTACACCTTC. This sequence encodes CASSLSQNYGYTF.

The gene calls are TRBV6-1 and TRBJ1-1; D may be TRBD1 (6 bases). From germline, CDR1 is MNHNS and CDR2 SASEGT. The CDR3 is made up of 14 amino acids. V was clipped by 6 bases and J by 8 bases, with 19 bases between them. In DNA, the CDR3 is TGTGCCAGCAGCTACAGGGTGGATAAGATCGAAGCTTTCTTT. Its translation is CASSYRVDKIEAFF.

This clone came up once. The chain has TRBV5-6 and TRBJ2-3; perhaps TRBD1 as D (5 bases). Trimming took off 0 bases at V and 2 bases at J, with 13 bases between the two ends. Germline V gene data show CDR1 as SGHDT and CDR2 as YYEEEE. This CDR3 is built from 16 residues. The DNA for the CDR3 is TGTGCCAGCAGCTTGGCCCCGACAGAGATCACAGATACGCAGTATTTT. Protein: CASSLAPTEITDTQYF.

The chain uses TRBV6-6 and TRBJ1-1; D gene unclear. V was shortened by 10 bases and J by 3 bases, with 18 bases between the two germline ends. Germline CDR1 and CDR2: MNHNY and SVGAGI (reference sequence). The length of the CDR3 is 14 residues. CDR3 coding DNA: TGTGCCACCACCCGGGGTCCCGGGGACACTGAAGCTTTCTTT. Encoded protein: CATTRGPGDTEAFF.

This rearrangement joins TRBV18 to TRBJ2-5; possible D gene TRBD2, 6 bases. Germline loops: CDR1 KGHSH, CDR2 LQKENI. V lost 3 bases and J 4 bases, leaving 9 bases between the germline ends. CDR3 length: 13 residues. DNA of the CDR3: TGTGCCAGCTCACCGACGGAGGGAGAGACCCAGTACTTC. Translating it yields CASSPTEGETQYF.

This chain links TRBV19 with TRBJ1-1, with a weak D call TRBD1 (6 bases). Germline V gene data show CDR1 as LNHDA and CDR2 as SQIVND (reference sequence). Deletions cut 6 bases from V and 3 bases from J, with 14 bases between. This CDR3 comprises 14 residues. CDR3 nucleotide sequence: TGTGCCAGTAGGTACCGGGACACTGACACTGAAGCTTTCTTT. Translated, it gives CASRYRDTDTEAFF.

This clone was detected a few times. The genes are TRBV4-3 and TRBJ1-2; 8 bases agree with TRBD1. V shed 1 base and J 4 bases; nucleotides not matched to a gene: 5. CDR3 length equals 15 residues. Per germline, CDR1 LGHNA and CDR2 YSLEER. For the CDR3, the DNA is TGCGCCAGCAGCCAAGGCCAGGGGGCCGGCTATGGCTACACCTTC. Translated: CASSQGQGAGYGYTF.

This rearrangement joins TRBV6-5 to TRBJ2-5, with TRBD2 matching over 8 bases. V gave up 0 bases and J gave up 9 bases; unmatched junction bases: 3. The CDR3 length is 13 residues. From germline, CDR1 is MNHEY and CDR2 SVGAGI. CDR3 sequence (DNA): TGTGCCAGCAGTTACTCAGGTAGCGGGGCCCAGTACTTC. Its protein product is CASSYSGSGAQYF.